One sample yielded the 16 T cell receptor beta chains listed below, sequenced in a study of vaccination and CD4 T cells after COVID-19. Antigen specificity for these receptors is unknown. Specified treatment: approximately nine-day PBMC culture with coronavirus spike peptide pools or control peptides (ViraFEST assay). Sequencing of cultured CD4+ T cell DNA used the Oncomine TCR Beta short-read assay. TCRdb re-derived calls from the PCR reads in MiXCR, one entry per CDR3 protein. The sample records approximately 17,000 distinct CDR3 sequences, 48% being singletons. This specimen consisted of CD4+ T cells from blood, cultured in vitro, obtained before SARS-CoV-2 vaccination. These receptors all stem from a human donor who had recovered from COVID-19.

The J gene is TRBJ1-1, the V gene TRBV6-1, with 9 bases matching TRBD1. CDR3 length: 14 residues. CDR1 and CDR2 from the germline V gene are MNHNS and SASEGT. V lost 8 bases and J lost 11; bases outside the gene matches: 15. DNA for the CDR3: TGTGCCAGCCTCCAACAGGGGGCGACTGGCGGCGCTTTCTTT. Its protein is CASLQQGATGGAFF.

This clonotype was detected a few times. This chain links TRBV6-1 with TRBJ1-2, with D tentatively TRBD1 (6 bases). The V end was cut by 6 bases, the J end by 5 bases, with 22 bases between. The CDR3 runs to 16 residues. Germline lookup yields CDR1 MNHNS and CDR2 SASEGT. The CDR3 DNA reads TGTGCCAGCAGACCCCTCCAGGGGCCGCGCGCGTATGGCTACACCTTC. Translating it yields CASRPLQGPRAYGYTF.

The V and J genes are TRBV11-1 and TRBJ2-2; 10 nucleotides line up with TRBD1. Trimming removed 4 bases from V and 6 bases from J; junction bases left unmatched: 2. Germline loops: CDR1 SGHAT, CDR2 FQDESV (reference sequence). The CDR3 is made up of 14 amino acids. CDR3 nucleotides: TGTGCCAGCAGCTACGGGACAGGGGCCGGGGAGCTGTTTTTT. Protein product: CASSYGTGAGELFF.

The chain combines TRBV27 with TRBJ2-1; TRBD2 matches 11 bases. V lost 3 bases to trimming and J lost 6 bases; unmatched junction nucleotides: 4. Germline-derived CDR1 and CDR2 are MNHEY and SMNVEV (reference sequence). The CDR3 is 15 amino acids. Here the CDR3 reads CASSLTSGKGNEQFF. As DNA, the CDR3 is TGTGCCAGCAGTTTGACTAGCGGGAAAGGCAATGAGCAGTTCTTC.

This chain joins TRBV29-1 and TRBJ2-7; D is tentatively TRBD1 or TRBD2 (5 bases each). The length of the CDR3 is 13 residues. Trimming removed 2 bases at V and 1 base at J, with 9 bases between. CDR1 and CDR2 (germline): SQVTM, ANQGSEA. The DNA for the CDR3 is TGCAGCGTTGAATGGGACGGATCCTACGAGCAGTACTTC. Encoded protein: CSVEWDGSYEQYF.

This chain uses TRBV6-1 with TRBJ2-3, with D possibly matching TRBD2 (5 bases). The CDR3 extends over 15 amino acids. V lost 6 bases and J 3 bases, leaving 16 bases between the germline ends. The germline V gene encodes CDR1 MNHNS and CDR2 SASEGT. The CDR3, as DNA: TGTGCCAGCAGAACATTGGGAGAAGGGACAGATACGCAGTATTTT. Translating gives CASRTLGEGTDTQYF.

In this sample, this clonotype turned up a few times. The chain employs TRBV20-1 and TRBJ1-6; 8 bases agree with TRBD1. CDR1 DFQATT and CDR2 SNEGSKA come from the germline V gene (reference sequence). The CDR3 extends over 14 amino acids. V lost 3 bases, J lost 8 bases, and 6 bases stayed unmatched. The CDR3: CSASRRGRDSPLHF. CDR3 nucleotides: TGCAGTGCTAGTCGCAGGGGGCGAGATTCACCCCTCCACTTT.

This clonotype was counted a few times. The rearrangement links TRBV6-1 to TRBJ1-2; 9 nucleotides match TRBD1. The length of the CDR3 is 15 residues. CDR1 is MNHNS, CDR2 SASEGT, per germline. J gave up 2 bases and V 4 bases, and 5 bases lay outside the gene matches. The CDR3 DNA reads TGTGCCAGCAGTGTAGACAGGGGGAAGAACTATGGCTACACCTTC. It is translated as CASSVDRGKNYGYTF.

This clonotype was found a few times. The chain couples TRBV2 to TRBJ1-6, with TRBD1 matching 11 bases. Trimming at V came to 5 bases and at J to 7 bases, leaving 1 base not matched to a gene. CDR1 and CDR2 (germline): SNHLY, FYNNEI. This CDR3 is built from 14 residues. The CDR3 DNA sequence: TGTGCCAGCAGTAGGGACAGGGGGAATTCACCCCTCCACTTT. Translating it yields CASSRDRGNSPLHF.

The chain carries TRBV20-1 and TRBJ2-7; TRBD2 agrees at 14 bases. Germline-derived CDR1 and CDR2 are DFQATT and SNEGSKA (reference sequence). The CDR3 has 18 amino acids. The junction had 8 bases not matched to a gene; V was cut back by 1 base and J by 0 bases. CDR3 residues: CSARGVGTSGGSSYEQYF. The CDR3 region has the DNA TGCAGTGCTAGAGGGGTCGGGACTAGCGGGGGAAGCTCCTACGAGCAGTACTTC.

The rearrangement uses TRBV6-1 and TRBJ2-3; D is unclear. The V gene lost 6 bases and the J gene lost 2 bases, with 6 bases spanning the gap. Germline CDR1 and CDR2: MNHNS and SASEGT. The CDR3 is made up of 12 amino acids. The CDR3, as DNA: TGTGCCAGCAGGAAATCCACAGATACGCAGTATTTT. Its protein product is CASRKSTDTQYF.

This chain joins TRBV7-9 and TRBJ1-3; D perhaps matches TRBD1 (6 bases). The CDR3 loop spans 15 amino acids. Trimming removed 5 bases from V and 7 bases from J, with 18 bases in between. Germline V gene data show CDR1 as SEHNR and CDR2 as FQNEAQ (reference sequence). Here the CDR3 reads CASSPGGLTGNTIYF. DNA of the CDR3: TGTGCCAGCAGCCCGGGGGGGCTAACCGGGAACACCATATATTTT.

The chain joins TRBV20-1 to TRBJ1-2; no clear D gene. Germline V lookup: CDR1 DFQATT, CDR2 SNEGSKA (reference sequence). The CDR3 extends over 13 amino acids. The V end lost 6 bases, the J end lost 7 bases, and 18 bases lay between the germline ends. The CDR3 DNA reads TGCAGTGCCGATCGGCAGGTGGACGGTGGCTACACCTTC. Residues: CSADRQVDGGYTF.

In nucleotides, the CDR3 is TGTGCCAGCAGCCGATACTCCTACGAGCAGTACTTC. Translation: CASSRYSYEQYF. The rearrangement uses TRBV6-2 or TRBV6-3 and TRBJ2-7, with unresolved D. V lost 6 bases to trimming and J lost 0 bases, with 6 bases between them. The CDR3 extends over 12 amino acids. Per germline, CDR1 MNHEY and CDR2 SVGEGT.

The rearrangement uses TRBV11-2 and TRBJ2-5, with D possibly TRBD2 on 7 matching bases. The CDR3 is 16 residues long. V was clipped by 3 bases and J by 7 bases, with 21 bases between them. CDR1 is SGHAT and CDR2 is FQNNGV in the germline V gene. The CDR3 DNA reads TGTGCCAGCAGCTTGTCCTCGGGCCGAGGGGGGGGGACCCAGTACTTC. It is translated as CASSLSSGRGGGTQYF.

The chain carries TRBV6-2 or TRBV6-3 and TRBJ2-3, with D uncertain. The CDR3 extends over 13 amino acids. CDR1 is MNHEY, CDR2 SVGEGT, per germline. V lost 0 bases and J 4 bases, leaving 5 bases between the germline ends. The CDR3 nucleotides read TGTGCCAGCAGTTACTCCCCCCCAGATACGCAGTATTTT. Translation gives CASSYSPPDTQYF.